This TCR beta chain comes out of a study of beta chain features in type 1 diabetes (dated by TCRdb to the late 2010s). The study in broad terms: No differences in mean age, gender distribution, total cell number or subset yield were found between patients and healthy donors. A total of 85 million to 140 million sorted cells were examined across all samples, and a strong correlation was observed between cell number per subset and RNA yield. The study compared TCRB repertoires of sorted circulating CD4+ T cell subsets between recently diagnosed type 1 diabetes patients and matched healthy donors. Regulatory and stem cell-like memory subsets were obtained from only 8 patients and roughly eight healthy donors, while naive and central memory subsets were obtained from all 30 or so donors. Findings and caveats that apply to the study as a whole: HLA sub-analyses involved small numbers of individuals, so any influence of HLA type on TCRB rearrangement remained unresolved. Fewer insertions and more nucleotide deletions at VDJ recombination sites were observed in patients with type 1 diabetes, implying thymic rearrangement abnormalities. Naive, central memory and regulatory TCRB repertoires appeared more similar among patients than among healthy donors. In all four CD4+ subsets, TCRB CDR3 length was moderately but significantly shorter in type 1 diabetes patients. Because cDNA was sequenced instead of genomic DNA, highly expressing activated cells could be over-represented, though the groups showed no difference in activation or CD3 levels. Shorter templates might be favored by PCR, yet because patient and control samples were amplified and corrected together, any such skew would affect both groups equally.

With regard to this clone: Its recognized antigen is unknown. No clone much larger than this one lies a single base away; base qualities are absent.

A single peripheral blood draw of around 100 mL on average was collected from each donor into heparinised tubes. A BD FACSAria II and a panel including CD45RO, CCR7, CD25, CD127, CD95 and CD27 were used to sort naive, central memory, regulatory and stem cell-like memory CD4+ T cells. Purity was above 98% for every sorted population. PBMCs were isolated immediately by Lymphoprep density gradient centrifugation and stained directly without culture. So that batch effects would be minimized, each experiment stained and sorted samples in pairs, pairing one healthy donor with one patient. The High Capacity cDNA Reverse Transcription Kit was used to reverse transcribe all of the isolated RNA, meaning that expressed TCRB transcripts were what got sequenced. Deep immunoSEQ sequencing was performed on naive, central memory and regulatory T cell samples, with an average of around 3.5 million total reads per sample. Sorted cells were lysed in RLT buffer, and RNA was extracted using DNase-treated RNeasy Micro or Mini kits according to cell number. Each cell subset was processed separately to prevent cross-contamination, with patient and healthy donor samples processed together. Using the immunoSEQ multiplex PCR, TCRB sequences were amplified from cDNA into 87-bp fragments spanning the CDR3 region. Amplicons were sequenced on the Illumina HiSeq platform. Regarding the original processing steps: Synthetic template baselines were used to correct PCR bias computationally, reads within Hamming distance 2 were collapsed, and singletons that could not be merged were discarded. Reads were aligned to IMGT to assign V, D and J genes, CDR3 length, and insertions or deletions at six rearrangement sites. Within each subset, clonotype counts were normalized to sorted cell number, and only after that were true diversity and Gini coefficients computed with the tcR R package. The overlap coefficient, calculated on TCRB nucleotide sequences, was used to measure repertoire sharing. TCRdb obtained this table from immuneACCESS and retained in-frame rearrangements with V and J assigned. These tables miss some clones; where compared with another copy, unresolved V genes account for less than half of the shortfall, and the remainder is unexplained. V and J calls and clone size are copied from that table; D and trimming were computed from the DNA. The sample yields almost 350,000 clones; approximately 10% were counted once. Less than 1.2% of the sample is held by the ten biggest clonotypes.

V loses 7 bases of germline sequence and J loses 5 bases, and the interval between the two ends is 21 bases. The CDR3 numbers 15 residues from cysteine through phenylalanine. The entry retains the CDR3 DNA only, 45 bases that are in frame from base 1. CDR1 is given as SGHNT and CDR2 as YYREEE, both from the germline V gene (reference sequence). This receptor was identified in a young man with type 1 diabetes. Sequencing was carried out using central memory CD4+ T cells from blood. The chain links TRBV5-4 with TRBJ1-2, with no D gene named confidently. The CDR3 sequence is CASGSPIAEPYGYTF. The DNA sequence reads TGTGCCAGCGGCTCCCCCATAGCCGAACCATATGGCTACACCTTC.